The 30 T cell receptor beta chains below were found in one sample sequenced in a study of cytotoxic CD8 clonotypes in ibrutinib-treated CLL. The assay was immunoSEQ multiplex PCR, and TCRdb's table has in-frame clones only and misses some. The profile shows about 200,000 clones, roughly three quarters of them singletons. Sequencing was performed on PBMCs, taken after 12 months of ibrutinib treatment. Receptors were obtained from a human donor with chronic lymphocytic leukemia.

This chain uses TRBV27 with TRBJ2-1, with TRBD2 matching over 7 bases. The J segment lost 1 base and the V segment lost 5 bases, leaving 8 bases of the junction unmatched. The CDR3 extends over 16 amino acids. The germline V gene has CDR1 MNHEY and CDR2 SMNVEV (reference sequence). The CDR3 spells CASSVWGGGSYNEQFF. CDR3 DNA: TGTGCCAGCAGTGTCTGGGGCGGGGGATCCTACAATGAGCAGTTCTTC.

This clone has only a few counts. The chain is built from TRBV11-3 and TRBJ2-2; D not certain. Trimming cost V 8 bases and J 6 bases, with 10 bases left between them. In germline, CDR1 is SGHNT, CDR2 YENEEA. This CDR3 contains 12 residues. The CDR3: CASQQASGELFF. The DNA for the CDR3 is TGTGCCAGCCAGCAGGCGTCCGGGGAGCTGTTTTTT.

The chain employs TRBV7-9 and TRBJ2-7; 10 positions match TRBD2. Germline lookup yields CDR1 SEHNR and CDR2 FQNEAQ (reference sequence). After removal of 4 bases from V and 3 bases from J, the junction contained 3 bases not matched to a gene. The CDR3 loop spans 14 amino acids. This chain's CDR3 is CASSSGLADYEQYF. CDR3 nucleotide sequence: TGTGCCAGCAGCTCCGGACTAGCGGACTACGAGCAGTACTTC.

The rearrangement links TRBV5-1 to TRBJ2-1, with a possible D match to TRBD2 (6 bases). The V gene's germline CDR1 is SGHRS and CDR2 YFSETQ. There are 15 residues in the CDR3. Trimming pared 0 bases from V and 8 bases from J, leaving 15 bases between. The DNA for the CDR3 is TGCGCCAGCAGCTTGGGAACAGGTTGGGGGGATGAGCAGTTCTTC. Its translation is CASSLGTGWGDEQFF. Together with reference TRBV5-1 and TRBJ2-1, the CDR3 gives the full variable domain: KAGVTQTPRYLIKTRGQQVTLSCSPISGHRSVSWYQQTPGQGLQFLFEYFSETQRNKGNFPGRFSGRQFSNSRSEMNVSTLELGDSALYLCASSLGTGWGDEQFFGPGTRLTVL.

The V call is TRBV4-1, the J call TRBJ2-2, with no clear D. Germline V gives CDR1 MGHRA, CDR2 YSYEKL. CDR3 length: 15 residues. V shed 1 base and J shed 5 bases, with 11 bases lying between them. The CDR3 reads CASSQVLKDTGELFF. Written as DNA, the CDR3 is TGCGCCAGCAGCCAAGTGCTCAAGGATACCGGGGAGCTGTTTTTT.

CDR3 residues: CASSPRDRVNTEAFF. The CDR3 bases are TGTGCCAGCAGCCCGCGGGACAGAGTGAACACTGAAGCTTTCTTT. The chain joins TRBV9 to TRBJ1-1; 7 nucleotides align to TRBD1. This CDR3 has 15 amino acids. The germline gives CDR1 SGDLS, CDR2 YYNGEE. Unmatched junction bases numbered 6, after V lost 4 bases and J lost 0 bases.

This clone was picked up one time. This chain connects TRBV15 to TRBJ1-1; no reliable D call. V lost 7 bases and J lost 0, with 12 bases in between. This CDR3 comprises 14 residues. CDR1 and CDR2 from the germline V gene are LNHNV and YYDKDF (reference sequence). In DNA form, the CDR3 reads TGTGCCACCACCACGGGTAACATGAACACTGAAGCTTTCTTT. Translated, it gives CATTTGNMNTEAFF.

The chain couples TRBV4-1 to TRBJ2-7; 7 nucleotides match TRBD1. Germline CDR1 MGHRA, CDR2 YSYEKL. The CDR3 extends over 14 amino acids. After removal of 5 bases from V and 7 bases from J, the junction contained 11 bases not matched to a gene. The CDR3 coding sequence is TGCGCCAGCAGCTCAAACAGGGGTAGGTTTGAGCAGTACTTC. This encodes CASSSNRGRFEQYF.

The rearrangement links TRBV30 to TRBJ1-5; 10 positions match TRBD1. The CDR3 loop spans 13 amino acids. CDR1 is GTSNPN and CDR2 is SVGIG in the germline V gene (reference sequence). V was clipped by 4 bases and J by 4 bases; unmatched bases: 1. CDR3 in DNA: TGTGCCTGGAAGGGACAGGGGAATCAGCCCCAGCATTTT. Translating gives CAWKGQGNQPQHF.

This clone was counted once. The rearrangement uses TRBV6-6 and TRBJ1-3; 7 bases map to TRBD1. Germline values: CDR1 MNHNY, CDR2 SVGAGI (reference sequence). The ends lost 0 bases at V and 4 bases at J; junction bases unmatched: 6. The CDR3 contains 16 residues. The CDR3 spells CASSYSTGQGGNTIYF. As DNA, the CDR3 is TGTGCCAGCAGTTACTCGACAGGGCAGGGAGGAAACACCATATATTTT.

The CDR3 region has the DNA TGTGCCTGGAGTTGGGGACAGGGCCTGAATGAGCAGTTCTTC. This translates into CAWSWGQGLNEQFF. This chain uses TRBV30 with TRBJ2-1; 9 bases match TRBD1. The ends lost 2 bases at V and 7 bases at J; junction bases unmatched: 6. The germline V gene has CDR1 GTSNPN and CDR2 SVGIG (reference sequence). This CDR3 region has 14 residues. The variable domain in full, with the rest retrieved from reference TRBV30 and TRBJ2-1, is SQTIHQWPATLVQPVGSPLSLECTVEGTSNPNLYWYRQAAGRGLQLLFYSVGIGQISSEVPQNLSASRPQDRQFILSSKKLLLSDSGFYLCAWSWGQGLNEQFFGPGTRLTVL.

This clone was found once. The gene calls are TRBV29-1 and TRBJ1-1; D unresolved. The CDR3 loop spans 16 amino acids. V gave up 1 base and J gave up 1 base, with 16 bases separating them. Germline V CDR1 and CDR2: SQVTM, ANQGSEA. In DNA form, the CDR3 reads TGCAGCGTTGAAGGTCAGTCCGCGTTGACGAACACTGAAGCTTTCTTT. This gives the protein CSVEGQSALTNTEAFF.

V is TRBV7-8 and J is TRBJ2-5; D is undetermined. The CDR3 extends over 13 amino acids. V lost 1 base to trimming and J lost 7 bases, with 10 bases between them. Germline CDR1 SGHVS, CDR2 FQNEAQ. The CDR3 coding sequence is TGTGCCAGCAGCTTAGGGCTGCTTGGGACCCAGTACTTC. Protein: CASSLGLLGTQYF.

The chain carries TRBV7-3 and TRBJ2-3; the match to TRBD2 covers 7 bases. The CDR3 runs to 16 residues. Germline V CDR1 and CDR2: SGHTA, FQGTGA. V was clipped by 4 bases and J by 0 bases; unmatched bases: 7. The CDR3 DNA follows: TGTGCCAGCAGCTCTACGGGGGGATCTAGCACAGATACGCAGTATTTT. This codes for CASSSTGGSSTDTQYF.

This chain's CDR3 is CASSLAGVSAEAFF. CDR3 bases: TGTGCCAGCAGCTTAGCCGGGGTTAGCGCTGAAGCTTTCTTT. This chain links TRBV7-6 with TRBJ1-1, with unresolved D. With 0 bases removed from V and 6 bases from J, the gap between germline ends came to 11 bases. Germline V gene data show CDR1 as SGHVS and CDR2 as FNYEAQ. The CDR3 has 14 amino acids.

The V gene is TRBV6-1, the J gene TRBJ1-5; 9 bases are a match to TRBD1. From germline, CDR1 is MNHNS and CDR2 SASEGT. The CDR3 is 13 amino acids. Unmatched junction bases numbered 1, after V lost 6 bases and J lost 4 bases. The CDR3 here is CASRGTGNQPQHF. The CDR3, as DNA: TGTGCCAGCAGGGGGACAGGGAATCAGCCCCAGCATTTT.

The chain links TRBV5-1 to TRBJ2-3; D remains ambiguous. CDR1 is SGHRS, CDR2 YFSETQ, per germline. This CDR3 comprises 13 residues. The V end lost 1 base, the J end lost 2 bases, and 5 bases lay between the germline ends. CDR3 nucleotides: TGCGCCAGCAGCTTGAGGATCACAGATACGCAGTATTTT. Translating gives CASSLRITDTQYF.

The chain couples TRBV5-1 to TRBJ1-4, with D possibly TRBD1 on 6 matching bases. V was shortened by 4 bases and J by 0 bases, with 10 bases between the two germline ends. This CDR3 is built from 15 residues. Germline V gene lookup returns CDR1 SGHRS and CDR2 YFSETQ. The CDR3 loop is CASSMGQATNEKLFF. The DNA for the CDR3 is TGCGCCAGCAGCATGGGACAAGCAACTAATGAAAAACTGTTTTTT.

The rearrangement uses TRBV11-2 and TRBJ2-6; possibly TRBD2 for D (7 bases). Germline V gives CDR1 SGHAT, CDR2 FQNNGV. The CDR3 totals 16 residues. The V gene lost 6 bases and the J gene lost 15 bases, with 27 bases spanning the gap. CDR3 sequence: CASSRGRGDESRALTF. CDR3 in DNA: TGTGCCAGCAGTCGGGGGAGGGGGGACGAATCCCGCGCCCTGACTTTC. Variable domain in full (rest from reference TRBV11-2 and TRBJ2-6): EAGVAQSPRYKIIEKRQSVAFWCNPISGHATLYWYQQILGQGPKLLIQFQNNGVVDDSQLPKDRFSAERLKGVDSTLKIQPAKLEDSAVYLCASSRGRGDESRALTFGAGSRLTVL.

A single count supports this clone. The chain recombines TRBV27 with TRBJ1-1; 7 nucleotides align to TRBD1. V gave up 6 bases and J gave up 5 bases; unmatched junction bases: 15. The germline V gene has CDR1 MNHEY and CDR2 SMNVEV (reference sequence). The CDR3 consists of 16 residues. The CDR3 here is CASRDRDSPGGTEAFF. Here the CDR3 DNA reads TGTGCCAGCAGAGACCGGGACAGTCCGGGGGGGACTGAAGCTTTCTTT.

A few counts support this clone. The genes are TRBV13 and TRBJ1-1; possibly TRBD1 for D (5 bases). CDR1 and CDR2 from the germline V gene are PRHDT and FYEKMQ (reference sequence). There are 19 residues in the CDR3. V was cut by 4 bases and J by 2 bases, with 26 bases left in between. This CDR3 is CASSSPFKFIGTVNTEAFF. In DNA form, the CDR3 reads TGTGCCAGCAGCTCCCCTTTTAAATTTATTGGGACGGTAAACACTGAAGCTTTCTTT. The full variable domain, with the rest looked up from reference TRBV13 and TRBJ1-1, is AAGVIQSPRHLIKEKRETATLKCYPIPRHDTVYWYQQGPGQDPQFLISFYEKMQSDKGSIPDRFSAQQFSDYHSELNMSSLELGDSALYFCASSSPFKFIGTVNTEAFFGQGTRLTVV.

This chain joins TRBV18 and TRBJ2-7, with TRBD2 as a possible D gene (6 bases). Germline CDR1 KGHSH, CDR2 LQKENI. The ends were cut back, 0 bases at V and 0 bases at J, with 12 bases in the middle. The CDR3 is made up of 16 amino acids. DNA of the CDR3: TGTGCCAGCTCACCACCTAGCGGAACCTTCTCCTACGAGCAGTACTTC. Translated, it gives CASSPPSGTFSYEQYF.

The J gene is TRBJ1-2, the V gene TRBV15, with D perhaps matching TRBD1 (6 bases). The germline V and J ends were trimmed by 3 bases and 4 bases, with 18 bases remaining between them. CDR1 is LNHNV, CDR2 YYDKDF, per germline (reference sequence). The CDR3 contains 16 residues. This CDR3 reads CATSSDRTVMSYGYTF. Written as DNA, the CDR3 is TGTGCCACCAGCAGCGATCGGACAGTGATGAGCTATGGCTACACCTTC.

This clone was recorded once. The rearrangement uses TRBV10-2 and TRBJ2-7, with D possibly TRBD2 on 6 matching bases. The CDR3 is made up of 15 amino acids. V dropped 4 bases and J dropped 3 bases, with 16 bases sitting between them. Germline CDR1 and CDR2: WSHSY and SAAADI. The CDR3, as DNA: TGCGCCAGCAGTGGGAAAGCGGGTTTAGGCTACGAGCAGTACTTC. Its translation: CASSGKAGLGYEQYF.

The chain employs TRBV19 and TRBJ1-2, with 7 bases matching TRBD1. The CDR3 spans 15 residues. V was clipped by 5 bases and J by 2 bases; unmatched bases: 8. CDR1 is LNHDA, CDR2 SQIVND, per germline (reference sequence). For the CDR3, the DNA is TGTGCCAGTAGTGCAGGGGGAGGTTTCAACTATGGCTACACCTTC. Protein product: CASSAGGGFNYGYTF.

This rearrangement joins TRBV25-1 to TRBJ2-7, with 7 bases matching TRBD1. Germline trimming cut 5 bases from V and 6 bases from J; bases unmatched to any gene: 10. CDR3 length: 14 amino acids. CDR1 and CDR2 from the germline V gene are MGHDK and SYGVNS. CDR3 DNA sequence: TGTGCCAGCAGTTCTGTCACAGGGGTAGGCGAGCAGTACTTC. Translating it yields CASSSVTGVGEQYF.

CDR3 region: CASSLGQGAPDTQYF. The CDR3 nucleotides are TGCGCCAGCAGCTTGGGCCAGGGGGCGCCTGATACGCAGTATTTT. The chain recombines TRBV5-1 with TRBJ2-3; 8 positions agree with TRBD1. This CDR3 region has 15 residues. V shed 0 bases, J shed 6 bases, and the junction held 6 bases outside the gene matches. Germline CDR1 reads SGHRS; CDR2 reads YFSETQ.

The chain couples TRBV2 to TRBJ2-7; D remains unclear. The CDR3 has 11 residues. Germline-derived CDR1 and CDR2 are SNHLY and FYNNEI. V lost 6 bases, J lost 6 bases, and 9 bases lay in between. CDR3 coding DNA: TGTGCCAGCAGAGACTCCGTCGAGCAGTACTTC. Amino acids: CASRDSVEQYF. Full variable domain (outside the CDR3, taken from reference TRBV2 and TRBJ2-7): EPEVTQTPSHQVTQMGQEVILRCVPISNHLYFYWYRQILGQKVEFLVSFYNNEISEKSEIFDDQFSVERPDGSNFTLKIRSTKLEDSAMYFCASRDSVEQYFGPGTRLTVT.

The sample holds a few counts of this clone. This chain connects TRBV27 to TRBJ2-7; TRBD1 or TRBD2 may be the D gene (5 bases each). The V end lost 4 bases, the J end lost 2 bases, and 9 bases lay between the germline ends. Germline loops: CDR1 MNHEY, CDR2 SMNVEV (reference sequence). The CDR3 sequence is 13 residues long. The CDR3 sequence: CASSWGYPYEQYF. The CDR3 DNA sequence: TGTGCCAGCAGTTGGGGGTACCCCTACGAGCAGTACTTC.

This clone was counted only a few times. This chain uses TRBV16 with TRBJ1-2, with D perhaps matching TRBD1 (6 bases). V was clipped by 0 bases and J by 7 bases, with 15 bases between them. This CDR3 contains 15 residues. Germline CDR1 and CDR2: KGHSY and FQNENV. The DNA for the CDR3 is TGTGCCAGCAGCCAATCGGACAGACTCCTCACTGGCTACACCTTC. Translated: CASSQSDRLLTGYTF.